The sequence of this T cell receptor (beta chain) was determined in a study of cytomegalovirus exposure and HLA in healthy donors. About the study: The roughly 130 validation repertoires, a later analysis reported, used the same platform as the roughly 660 repertoires from the first cohort. Whole-study findings and limits: Many donors shared some public TCRs, even though most TCR sequences were rare.

TCRdb's copy holds only in-frame clones and misses some; the assay was immunoSEQ multiplex PCR. Here the sample spans tens of thousands of clones, 89% being singletons. Germline assignment: CDR1 MRHNA and CDR2 SNTAGT. This CDR3 has 16 amino acids. The germline V and J ends were trimmed by 3 bases and 1 base, with 14 bases remaining between them. Concerning this clone itself: What it binds is not known.

Separate from the approximately 700-subject first cohort was the approximately 120-subject validation cohort, to which the donors belonged. This receptor was obtained from a woman aged 18-29 years in good health and CMV-seropositive. The specimen sequenced was PBMCs. The V gene is TRBV6-4, the J gene TRBJ2-3; D may be TRBD1 (7 bases). The CDR3 loop is CASSEGGGDGTDTQYF. In nucleotides, the CDR3 is TGTGCCAGCAGTGAAGGAGGGGGCGATGGCACAGATACGCAGTATTTT.